This T cell receptor beta chain stems from a study of response to subunit inactivated influenza vaccine. General observations from the study: Each seasonal flu vaccination may recruit only limited new T cells, authors suggested.

One entry per CDR3 protein, called by TCRdb with MiXCR from the RT-PCR reads. The data show hundreds of thousands of distinct CDR3 sequences, around 15% seen once. Looked up from germline, CDR1 is SGHRS and CDR2 is YFSETQ. The CDR3 runs 14 residues. Between the trimmed V and J ends, which lost 8 bases and 2 bases, there was a span of 16 bases. This clonotype was observed a handful of times. Its antigen remains unknown. This material consisted of PBMCs from blood, taken around 15 days before vaccination. The chain employs TRBV5-1 and TRBJ2-5; D ambiguous. This TCR derives from a man aged 45-60 years who received an inactivated influenza vaccine. The CDR3 DNA reads TGCGCCAGTAAGAGCTTATCTAGACAAGAGACCCAGTACTTC. Translation gives CASKSLSRQETQYF.